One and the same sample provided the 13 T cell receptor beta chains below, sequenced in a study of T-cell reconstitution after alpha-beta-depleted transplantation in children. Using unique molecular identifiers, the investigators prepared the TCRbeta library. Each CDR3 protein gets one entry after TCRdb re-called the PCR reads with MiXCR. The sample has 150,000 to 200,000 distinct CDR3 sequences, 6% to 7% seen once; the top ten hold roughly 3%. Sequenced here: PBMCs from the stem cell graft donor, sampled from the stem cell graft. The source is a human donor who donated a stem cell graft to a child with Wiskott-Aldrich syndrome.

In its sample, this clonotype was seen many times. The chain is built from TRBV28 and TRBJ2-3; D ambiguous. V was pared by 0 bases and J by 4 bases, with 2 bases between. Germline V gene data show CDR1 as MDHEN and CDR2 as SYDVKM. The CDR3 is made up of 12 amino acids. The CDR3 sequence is CASSLWADTQYF. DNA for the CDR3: TGTGCCAGCAGTTTATGGGCAGATACGCAGTATTTT.

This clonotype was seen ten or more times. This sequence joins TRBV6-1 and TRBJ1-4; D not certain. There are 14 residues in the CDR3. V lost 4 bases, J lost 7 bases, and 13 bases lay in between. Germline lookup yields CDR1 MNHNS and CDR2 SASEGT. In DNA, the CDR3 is TGTGCCAGCAGTGTTAGGCCCCTTGGTGAAAAACTGTTTTTT. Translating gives CASSVRPLGEKLFF.

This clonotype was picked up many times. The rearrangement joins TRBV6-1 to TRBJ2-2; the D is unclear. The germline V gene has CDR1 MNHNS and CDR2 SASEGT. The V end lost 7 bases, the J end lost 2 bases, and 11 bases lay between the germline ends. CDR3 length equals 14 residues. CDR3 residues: CASNPVINTGELFF. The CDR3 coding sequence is TGTGCCAGCAACCCCGTCATCAACACCGGGGAGCTGTTTTTT.

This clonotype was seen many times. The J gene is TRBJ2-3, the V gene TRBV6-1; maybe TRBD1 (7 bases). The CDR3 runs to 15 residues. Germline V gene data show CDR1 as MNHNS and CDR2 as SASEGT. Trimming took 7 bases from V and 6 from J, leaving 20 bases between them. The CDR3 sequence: CASTLTGRLVDTQYF. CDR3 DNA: TGTGCCAGCACCCTGACAGGGAGGCTTGTGGATACGCAGTATTTT.

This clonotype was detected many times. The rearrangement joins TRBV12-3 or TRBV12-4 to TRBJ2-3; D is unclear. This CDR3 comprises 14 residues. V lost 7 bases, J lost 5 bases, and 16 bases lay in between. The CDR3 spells CASTPLGRLDTQYF. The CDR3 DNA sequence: TGTGCCAGCACCCCCTTAGGCCGTTTAGATACGCAGTATTTT.

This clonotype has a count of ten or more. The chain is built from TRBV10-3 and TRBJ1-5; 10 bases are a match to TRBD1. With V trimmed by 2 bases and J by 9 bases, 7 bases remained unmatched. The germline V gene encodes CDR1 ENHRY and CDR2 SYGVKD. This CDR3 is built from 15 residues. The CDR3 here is CAISEPGTGDLPQHF. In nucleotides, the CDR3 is TGTGCCATCAGTGAGCCTGGGACAGGGGATCTGCCCCAGCATTTT.

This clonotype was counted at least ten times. The CDR3 region is CASSHPGGSGNTIYF. CDR3 DNA sequence: TGTGCCAGCAGCCATCCAGGGGGCTCTGGAAACACCATATATTTT. V is TRBV6-5 and J is TRBJ1-3; TRBD1 aligns across 7 bases. With 6 bases clipped from V and 0 bases from J, the junction kept 5 bases outside the gene matches. Germline lookup yields CDR1 MNHEY and CDR2 SVGAGI. CDR3 size: 15 residues.

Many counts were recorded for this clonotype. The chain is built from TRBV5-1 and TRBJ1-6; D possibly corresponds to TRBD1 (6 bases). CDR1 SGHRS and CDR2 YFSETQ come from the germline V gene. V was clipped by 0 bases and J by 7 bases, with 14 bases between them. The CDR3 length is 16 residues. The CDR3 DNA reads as TGCGCCAGCAGCTTGGACAGGGATGGCTACAATTCACCCCTCCACTTT. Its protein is CASSLDRDGYNSPLHF.

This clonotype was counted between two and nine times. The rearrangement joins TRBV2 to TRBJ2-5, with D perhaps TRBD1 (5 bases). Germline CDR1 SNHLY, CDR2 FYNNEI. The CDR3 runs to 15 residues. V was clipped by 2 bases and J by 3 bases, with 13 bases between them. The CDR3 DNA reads TGTGCCAGCAGTGAACAGGGTTTCAGTAAAGAGACCCAGTACTTC. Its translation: CASSEQGFSKETQYF.

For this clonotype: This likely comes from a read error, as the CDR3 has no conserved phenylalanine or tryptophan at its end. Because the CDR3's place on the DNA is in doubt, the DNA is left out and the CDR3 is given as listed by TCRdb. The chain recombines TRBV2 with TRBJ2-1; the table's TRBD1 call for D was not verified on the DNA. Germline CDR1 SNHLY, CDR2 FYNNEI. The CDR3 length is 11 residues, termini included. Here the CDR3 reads CASSDLSRLRG.

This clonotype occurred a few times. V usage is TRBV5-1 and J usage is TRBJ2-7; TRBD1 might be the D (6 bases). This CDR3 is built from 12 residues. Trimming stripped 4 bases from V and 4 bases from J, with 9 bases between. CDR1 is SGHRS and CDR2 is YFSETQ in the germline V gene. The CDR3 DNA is TGCGCCAGCAGCCGGGACAATTACGAGCAGTACTTC. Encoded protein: CASSRDNYEQYF.

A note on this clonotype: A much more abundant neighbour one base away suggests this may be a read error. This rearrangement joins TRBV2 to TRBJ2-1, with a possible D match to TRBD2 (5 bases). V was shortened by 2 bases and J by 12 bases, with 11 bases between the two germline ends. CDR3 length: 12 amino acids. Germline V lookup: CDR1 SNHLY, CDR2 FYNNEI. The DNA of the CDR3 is TGTGCCAGCAGTGAACGGGATTATGGGCAGTTCTTC. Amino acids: CASSERDYGQFF.

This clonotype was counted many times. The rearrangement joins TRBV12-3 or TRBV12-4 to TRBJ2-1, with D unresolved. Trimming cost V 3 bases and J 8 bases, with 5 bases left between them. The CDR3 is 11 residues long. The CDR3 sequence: CASSLKHEQFF. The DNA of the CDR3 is TGTGCCAGCAGTTTGAAACATGAGCAGTTCTTC.